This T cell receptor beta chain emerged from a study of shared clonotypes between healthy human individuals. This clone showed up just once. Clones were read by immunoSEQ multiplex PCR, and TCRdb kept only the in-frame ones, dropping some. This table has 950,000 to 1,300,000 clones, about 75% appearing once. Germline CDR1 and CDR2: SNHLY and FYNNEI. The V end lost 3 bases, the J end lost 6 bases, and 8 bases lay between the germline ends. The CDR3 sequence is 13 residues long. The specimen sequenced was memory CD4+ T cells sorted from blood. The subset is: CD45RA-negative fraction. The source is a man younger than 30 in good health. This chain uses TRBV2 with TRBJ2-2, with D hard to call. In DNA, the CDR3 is TGTGCCAGCAGTGAGCTGGAATCCGGGGAGCTGTTTTTT. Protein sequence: CASSELESGELFF.